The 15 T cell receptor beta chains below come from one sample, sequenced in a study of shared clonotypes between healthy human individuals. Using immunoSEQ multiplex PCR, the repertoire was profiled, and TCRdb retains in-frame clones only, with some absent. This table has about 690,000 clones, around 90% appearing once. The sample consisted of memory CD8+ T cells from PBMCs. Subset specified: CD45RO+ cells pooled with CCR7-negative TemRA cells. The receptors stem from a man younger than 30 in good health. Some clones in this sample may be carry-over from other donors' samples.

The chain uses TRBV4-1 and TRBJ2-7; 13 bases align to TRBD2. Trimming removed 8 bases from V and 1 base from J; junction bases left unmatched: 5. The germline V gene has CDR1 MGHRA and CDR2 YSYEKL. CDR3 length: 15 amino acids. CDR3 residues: CASASLAGGSYEQYF. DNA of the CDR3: TGCGCCAGCGCCTCACTAGCGGGAGGGTCCTACGAGCAGTACTTC.

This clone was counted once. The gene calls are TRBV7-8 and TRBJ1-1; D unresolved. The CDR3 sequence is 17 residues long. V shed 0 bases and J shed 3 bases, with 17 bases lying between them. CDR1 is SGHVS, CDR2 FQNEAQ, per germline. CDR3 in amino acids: CASSLARLAFADTEAFF. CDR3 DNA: TGTGCCAGCAGCTTAGCGCGCCTGGCTTTTGCGGACACTGAAGCTTTCTTT.

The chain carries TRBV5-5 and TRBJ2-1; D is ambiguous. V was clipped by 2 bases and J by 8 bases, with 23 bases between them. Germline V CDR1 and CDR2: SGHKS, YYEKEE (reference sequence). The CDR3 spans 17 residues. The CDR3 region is CASSFSWPPAPGDEQFF. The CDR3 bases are TGTGCCAGCAGCTTTTCATGGCCCCCCGCGCCTGGGGATGAGCAGTTCTTC.

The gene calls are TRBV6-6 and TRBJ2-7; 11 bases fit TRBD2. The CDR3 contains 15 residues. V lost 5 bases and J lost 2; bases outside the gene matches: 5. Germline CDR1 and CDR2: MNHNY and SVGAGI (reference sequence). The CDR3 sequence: CASSGLLAGAYEQYF. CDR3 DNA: TGTGCCAGCAGTGGCCTACTAGCGGGAGCCTACGAGCAGTACTTC.

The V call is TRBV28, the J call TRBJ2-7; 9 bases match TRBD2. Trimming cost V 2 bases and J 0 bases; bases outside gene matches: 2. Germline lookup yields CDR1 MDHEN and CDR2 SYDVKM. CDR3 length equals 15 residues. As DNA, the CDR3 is TGTGCCAGCAGTTTAGCGGGGGGGTCCTCCTACGAGCAGTACTTC. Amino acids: CASSLAGGSSYEQYF.

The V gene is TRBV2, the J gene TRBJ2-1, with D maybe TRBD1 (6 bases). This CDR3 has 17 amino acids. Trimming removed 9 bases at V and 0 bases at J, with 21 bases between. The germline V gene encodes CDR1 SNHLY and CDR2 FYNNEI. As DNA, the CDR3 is TGTGCCAGAGCCTGGACAGATAATTTGAGCTCCTACAATGAGCAGTTCTTC. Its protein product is CARAWTDNLSSYNEQFF.

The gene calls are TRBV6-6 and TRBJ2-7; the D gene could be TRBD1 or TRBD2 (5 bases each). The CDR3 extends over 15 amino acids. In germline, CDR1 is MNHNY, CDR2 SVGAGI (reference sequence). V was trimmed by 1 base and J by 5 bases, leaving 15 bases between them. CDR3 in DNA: TGTGCCAGCAGTTACTATGGGGGACGGCCGGACGAGCAGTACTTC. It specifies CASSYYGGRPDEQYF.

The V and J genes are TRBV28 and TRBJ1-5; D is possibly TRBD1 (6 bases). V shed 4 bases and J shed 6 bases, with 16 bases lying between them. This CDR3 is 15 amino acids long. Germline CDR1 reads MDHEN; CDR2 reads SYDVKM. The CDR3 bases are TGTGCCAGCAGTTCCCCGCGGGGGGCTATTCAGCCCCAGCATTTT. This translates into CASSSPRGAIQPQHF.

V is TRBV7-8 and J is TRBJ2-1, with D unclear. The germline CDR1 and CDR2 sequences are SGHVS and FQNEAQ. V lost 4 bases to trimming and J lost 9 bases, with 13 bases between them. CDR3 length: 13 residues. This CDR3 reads CASSSEVGVEQFF. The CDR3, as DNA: TGTGCCAGCAGCTCCGAAGTAGGCGTTGAGCAGTTCTTC.

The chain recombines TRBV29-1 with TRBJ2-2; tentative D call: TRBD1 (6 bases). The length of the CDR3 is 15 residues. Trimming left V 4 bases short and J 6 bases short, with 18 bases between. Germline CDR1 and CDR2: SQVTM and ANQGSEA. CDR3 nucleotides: TGCAGCGTTGGGGAGTTAGGGGGTGTTGCCGGGGAGCTGTTTTTT. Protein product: CSVGELGGVAGELFF.

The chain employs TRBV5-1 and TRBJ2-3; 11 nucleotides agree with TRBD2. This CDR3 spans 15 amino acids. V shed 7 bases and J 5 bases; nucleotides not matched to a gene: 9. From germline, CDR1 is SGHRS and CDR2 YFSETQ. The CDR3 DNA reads TGCGCCAGCTCGCCTAGCGGGAGGCTAGGAGATACGCAGTATTTT. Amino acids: CASSPSGRLGDTQYF.

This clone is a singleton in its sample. CDR3 DNA sequence: TGTGCCAGCAGCCCTGAGCTGGAGGGCCTTGGCAATGAGCAGTTCTTC. Protein: CASSPELEGLGNEQFF. This chain links TRBV11-2 with TRBJ2-1; a weak D match, TRBD2 (6 bases). The germline gives CDR1 SGHAT, CDR2 FQNNGV. Trimming took off 5 bases at V and 6 bases at J, with 20 bases between the two ends. This CDR3 spans 16 amino acids. Using reference TRBV11-2 and TRBJ2-1 for the parts outside the CDR3, the full variable domain is EAGVAQSPRYKIIEKRQSVAFWCNPISGHATLYWYQQILGQGPKLLIQFQNNGVVDDSQLPKDRFSAERLKGVDSTLKIQPAKLEDSAVYLCASSPELEGLGNEQFFGPGTRLTVL.

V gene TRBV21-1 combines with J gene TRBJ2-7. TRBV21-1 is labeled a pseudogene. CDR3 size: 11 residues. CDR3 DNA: TGTGCCAGCACCGAATATTACGAGCAGTACTTC. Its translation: CASTEYYEQYF.

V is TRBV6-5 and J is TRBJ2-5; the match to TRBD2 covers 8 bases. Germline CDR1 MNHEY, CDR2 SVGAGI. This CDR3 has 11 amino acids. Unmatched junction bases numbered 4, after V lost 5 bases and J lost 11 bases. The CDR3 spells CASSDTGGQYF. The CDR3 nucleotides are TGTGCCAGCAGTGATACGGGGGGGCAGTACTTC.

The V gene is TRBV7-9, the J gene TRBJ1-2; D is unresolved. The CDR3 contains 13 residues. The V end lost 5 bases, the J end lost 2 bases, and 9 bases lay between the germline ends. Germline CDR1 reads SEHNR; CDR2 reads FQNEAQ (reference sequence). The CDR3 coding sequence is TGTGCCAGCAGCGGGTCCCCGAACTATGGCTACACCTTC. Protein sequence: CASSGSPNYGYTF.